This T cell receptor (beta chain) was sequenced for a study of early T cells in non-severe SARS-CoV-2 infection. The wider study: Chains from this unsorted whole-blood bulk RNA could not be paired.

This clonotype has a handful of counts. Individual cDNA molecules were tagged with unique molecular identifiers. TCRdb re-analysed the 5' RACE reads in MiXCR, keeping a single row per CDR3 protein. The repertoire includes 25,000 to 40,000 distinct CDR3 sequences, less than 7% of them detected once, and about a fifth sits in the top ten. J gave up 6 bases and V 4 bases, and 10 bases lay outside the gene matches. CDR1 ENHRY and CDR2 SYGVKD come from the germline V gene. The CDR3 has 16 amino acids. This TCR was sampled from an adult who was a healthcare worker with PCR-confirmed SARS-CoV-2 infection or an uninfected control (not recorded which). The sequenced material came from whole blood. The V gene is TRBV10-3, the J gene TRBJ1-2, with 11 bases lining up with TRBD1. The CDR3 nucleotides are TGTGCCATCAGTGCCGGACAGGGGGCGCCTAAAGATGGCTACACCTTC. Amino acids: CAISAGQGAPKDGYTF.